This T cell receptor beta chain was identified in a study of cytomegalovirus exposure and HLA in healthy donors. Trimming removed 4 bases at V and 5 bases at J, with 15 bases between. Germline CDR1 SGHDT, CDR2 YYEEEE. The CDR3 loop spans 14 amino acids. The PCR ran on 60 Vbeta and 13 Jbeta primers. The assay was immunoSEQ multiplex PCR, and TCRdb's table has in-frame clones only and misses some. The sample holds around 140,000 clones, around three quarters seen once. This rearrangement joins TRBV5-6 to TRBJ2-5; D is ambiguous. The clonotype originates from a woman under 30 in good health and CMV-seropositive. Specimen: PBMCs. The CDR3 bases are TGTGCCAGCAGCCCCGGTTCTGTTTGGGAGACCCAGTACTTC. This encodes CASSPGSVWETQYF.